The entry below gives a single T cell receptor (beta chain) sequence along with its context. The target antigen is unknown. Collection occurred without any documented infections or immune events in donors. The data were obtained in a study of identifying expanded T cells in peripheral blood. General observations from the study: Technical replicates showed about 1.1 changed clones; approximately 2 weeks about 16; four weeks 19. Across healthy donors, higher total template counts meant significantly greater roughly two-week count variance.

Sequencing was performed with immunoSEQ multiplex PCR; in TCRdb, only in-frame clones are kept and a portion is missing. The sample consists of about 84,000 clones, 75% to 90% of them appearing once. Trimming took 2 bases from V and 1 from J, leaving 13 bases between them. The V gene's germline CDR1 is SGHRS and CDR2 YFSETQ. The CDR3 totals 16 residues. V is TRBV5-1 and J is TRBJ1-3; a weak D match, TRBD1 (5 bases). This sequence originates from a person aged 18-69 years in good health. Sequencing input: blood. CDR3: CASSLGDSRSGNTIYF. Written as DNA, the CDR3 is TGCGCCAGCAGCTTAGGTGACAGCAGGTCTGGAAACACCATATATTTT.